This T cell receptor beta chain came from a study of CD8 T cells in Susac syndrome. The table lists this clonotype with a count of one. With random hexamers, reverse transcription was performed on roughly 0.5 to 1 ug of RNA. The method of amplification for TCR beta CDR3 was immunoSEQ multiplex PCR, covering 54 Vbeta and 13 Jbeta. MiXCR, applied by TCRdb to the immunoSEQ multiplex PCR reads, yields one record per CDR3 protein. The repertoire includes 100,000 or so distinct CDR3 sequences, about nine tenths of them detected once, and around 0.14% sits in the top ten. After removal of 4 bases from V and 2 bases from J, the junction contained 4 bases not matched to a gene. Per germline, CDR1 PRHDT and CDR2 FYEKMQ (reference sequence). The CDR3 extends over 14 amino acids. The authors carried out high-throughput sequencing of TCR beta. They applied it to CD8+ and CD4+ T cells obtained from blood. Controls were healthy donors chosen to match patients in age and sex. TEMRA cells were FACS-enriched, unlike CD8+ and CD4+ T cells, which were negatively isolated.

V usage is TRBV13 and J usage is TRBJ2-5; 7 nucleotides line up with TRBD1. The receptor comes from a human donor in good health. Sequenced input: CD4+ T cells from PBMCs. Written as DNA, the CDR3 is TGTGCCAGCAGCTCGGACAGGCAACAAGAGACCCAGTACTTC. Protein: CASSSDRQQETQYF.